This T cell receptor beta chain came from a study of vaccination and CD4 T cells after COVID-19. Whole-study context: Post-COVID draws followed diagnosis by a median around 92 days (range 35 to 161).

The study's findings and limits: Spike mono-reactivity applied to 304 of 307 vaccine-specific clones detected in convalescent patients.

Trimming took off 0 bases at V and 4 bases at J, with 13 bases between the two ends. Per the germline V gene, CDR1 is MNHEY and CDR2 is SVGAGI. CDR3 size: 15 residues. This clonotype was found a few times. The antigen remains unidentified. Sequenced with the Oncomine TCR Beta short-read assay was DNA taken from cultured CD4+ T cells. TCRdb analysed the PCR reads with MiXCR anew, one entry per CDR3 protein. The sample has 8,500 to 13,000 distinct CDR3 sequences, 64% seen once. Described treatment: roughly 10-day PBMC culture with coronavirus spike peptide pools or control peptides (ViraFEST assay). ViraFEST grew antigen-specific T cells using peptide pools, then sequenced TCRs.

The sequence was collected from a human donor who had recovered from COVID-19. The V call is TRBV6-5, the J call TRBJ2-7; either TRBD1 or TRBD2 may fit D (5 bases each). Material for sequencing was CD4+ T cells from blood, cultured in vitro. The CDR3 DNA reads TGTGCCAGCAGTTACTCCTCGGGGCTCCAGTACGAGCAGTACTTC. It is translated as CASSYSSGLQYEQYF.